This passage covers 28 T cell receptor beta chains from one sample sequenced in a study of blood T cell repertoires in COVID-19. Assay used: immunoSEQ multiplex PCR; TCRdb lists only in-frame clones, some missing. The sample consists of roughly 480,000 clones, roughly nine tenths of them appearing once. The specimen sequenced was peripheral blood. The receptors were sampled from a man in his late teens or twenties with COVID-19, enrolled during active disease.

The chain links TRBV6-5 to TRBJ2-7; D not resolved. The V and J ends lost 7 bases and 3 bases respectively, with 10 bases between them. The CDR3 spans 12 residues. Germline loops: CDR1 MNHEY, CDR2 SVGAGI. DNA of the CDR3: TGTGCCAGCACCGAGGTATTCTACGAGCAGTACTTC. It yields the protein CASTEVFYEQYF.

V usage is TRBV11-2 and J usage is TRBJ2-1; D is possibly TRBD2 (5 bases). In germline, CDR1 is SGHAT, CDR2 FQNNGV. There are 13 residues in the CDR3. V lost 1 base and J lost 8, with 9 bases in between. CDR3 DNA sequence: TGTGCCAGCAGCTTAGTCTTGGGAGATGAGCAGTTCTTC. This translates into CASSLVLGDEQFF.

This clone was picked up a small number of times. The chain carries TRBV5-4 and TRBJ2-7; weak D call: TRBD2 (6 bases). The ends were cut back, 4 bases at V and 6 bases at J, with 8 bases in the middle. The CDR3 spans 11 residues. Per germline, CDR1 SGHNT and CDR2 YYREEE (reference sequence). CDR3 sequence reads: CASSRLGEQYF. CDR3 in DNA: TGTGCCAGCAGCAGACTAGGCGAGCAGTACTTC.

The chain couples TRBV11-2 to TRBJ2-3; D unclear. Germline CDR1 SGHAT, CDR2 FQNNGV. The CDR3 has 12 amino acids. V was cut by 3 bases and J by 4 bases, with 5 bases left in between. CDR3 loop: CASSFRPDTQYF. The CDR3 coding sequence is TGTGCCAGCAGCTTCAGGCCAGATACGCAGTATTTT.

The rearrangement links TRBV15 to TRBJ2-7; TRBD1 might be the D (6 bases). CDR3 length equals 15 residues. Trimming took off 0 bases at V and 6 bases at J, with 15 bases between the two ends. Per germline, CDR1 LNHNV and CDR2 YYDKDF (reference sequence). The CDR3 spells CATSRDMGTHSEQYF. In nucleotides, the CDR3 is TGTGCCACCAGCAGAGATATGGGGACACATAGCGAGCAGTACTTC.

The chain uses TRBV11-2 and TRBJ1-5, with 11 bases aligning to TRBD1. V shed 3 bases, J shed 6 bases, and the junction held 16 bases outside the gene matches. The length of the CDR3 is 19 residues. Germline V gene data show CDR1 as SGHAT and CDR2 as FQNNGV. CDR3 protein: CASSFKEGQGVRIGQPQHF. The CDR3 DNA follows: TGTGCCAGCAGCTTTAAGGAGGGACAGGGGGTCAGAATTGGTCAGCCCCAGCATTTT.

The genes are TRBV11-2 and TRBJ2-1, with a possible D match to TRBD2 (6 bases). The V gene lost 0 bases and the J gene lost 11 bases, with 8 bases spanning the gap. The CDR3 has 12 amino acids. Germline V gene lookup returns CDR1 SGHAT and CDR2 FQNNGV. This chain's CDR3 is CASSLELAKQFF. The CDR3 DNA follows: TGTGCCAGCAGCTTAGAACTAGCTAAGCAGTTCTTC.

The chain carries TRBV18 and TRBJ1-1, with 12 bases that match TRBD1. V shed 4 bases, J shed 10 bases, and the junction held 10 bases outside the gene matches. The CDR3 length is 15 residues. Germline assignment: CDR1 KGHSH and CDR2 LQKENI. The CDR3 sequence is CASSHTPGQGALAFF. The CDR3 DNA is TGTGCCAGCTCACATACGCCGGGACAGGGGGCGTTAGCTTTCTTT.

Comments on this clone: A much larger clone sits a single nucleotide away, making a read error possible. Written as DNA, the CDR3 is TGTGCCAGCAGCTTTAGCGGGAGCACAGATACGCAGTATTTT. It encodes CASSFSGSTDTQYF. V is TRBV7-6 and J is TRBJ2-3, with 7 bases that match TRBD2. J lost 0 bases, V lost 3 bases, and 0 bases had no gene match. The CDR3 totals 14 residues. In germline, CDR1 is SGHVS, CDR2 FNYEAQ.

Remarks on this clone: Other nucleotide sequences in the sample specify the same CDR3. The chain joins TRBV3-1 (or the pseudogene TRBV3-2) to TRBJ2-7; possibly TRBD2 for D (6 bases). Germline loops: CDR1 LGHDT, CDR2 YNNKEL (reference sequence). The CDR3 totals 13 residues. With 0 bases removed from V and 4 bases from J, the gap between germline ends came to 7 bases. The CDR3 sequence is CASSQDGGYEQYF. CDR3 coding DNA: TGTGCCAGCAGCCAAGACGGAGGGTACGAGCAGTACTTC.

The chain uses TRBV10-3 and TRBJ2-1, with 10 bases matching TRBD2. Germline trimming cut 11 bases from V and 7 bases from J; bases unmatched to any gene: 14. The CDR3 extends over 15 amino acids. Per germline, CDR1 ENHRY and CDR2 SYGVKD. The CDR3 DNA sequence: TGTGCCCCGTACACCCTAGCGGGAGAAACGAATGAGCAGTTCTTC. Translating it yields CAPYTLAGETNEQFF.

The sample holds one count of this clone. This sequence joins TRBV11-2 and TRBJ2-1; 16 positions match TRBD2. The CDR3 consists of 15 residues. The junction had 2 bases not matched to a gene; V was cut back by 5 bases and J by 7 bases. CDR1 and CDR2 (germline): SGHAT, FQNNGV. In DNA, the CDR3 is TGTGCCAGCAGCACGGGACTAGCGGGAGGGAATGAGCAGTTCTTC. Residues: CASSTGLAGGNEQFF.

In its sample, this clone was seen once. This chain joins TRBV12-2 and TRBJ2-7; TRBD2 is the table's D call and was not checked against the DNA. TRBV12-2 is described as a pseudogene. CDR3 length: 16 residues. The CDR3 DNA is TGTGCAAGTCGCCAACGACTAGCGGGGGAATTTCACGAGCAGTACTTC. The encoded protein is CASRQRLAGEFHEQYF.

This chain connects TRBV11-3 to TRBJ2-2, with D unclear. CDR1 is SGHNT and CDR2 is YENEEA in the germline V gene. The V end was cut by 4 bases, the J end by 7 bases, with 7 bases between. The CDR3 contains 12 residues. The CDR3 region is CASSSRVGELFF. CDR3 bases: TGTGCCAGCAGCTCCCGGGTCGGGGAGCTGTTTTTT.

The chain recombines TRBV7-8 with TRBJ1-5; D possibly corresponds to TRBD1 (6 bases). Germline values: CDR1 SGHVS, CDR2 FQNEAQ. V lost 5 bases, J lost 0 bases, and 17 bases lay in between. The CDR3 is made up of 17 amino acids. CDR3 loop: CASSPGQSLYSNQPQHF. DNA of the CDR3: TGTGCCAGCAGCCCCGGACAGTCCCTTTATAGCAATCAGCCCCAGCATTTT.

The J gene is TRBJ2-5, the V gene TRBV7-3; 7 bases map to TRBD1. This CDR3 is built from 13 residues. V was clipped by 5 bases and J by 4 bases; unmatched bases: 4. Germline values: CDR1 SGHTA, CDR2 FQGTGA. CDR3 sequence reads: CASSLGGRETQYF. The CDR3 DNA reads as TGTGCCAGCAGCCTAGGGGGCCGAGAGACCCAGTACTTC.

The chain uses TRBV11-2 and TRBJ2-1, with 8 bases aligning to TRBD1. Unmatched junction bases numbered 8, after V lost 0 bases and J lost 10 bases. CDR3 length: 15 amino acids. Germline-derived CDR1 and CDR2 are SGHAT and FQNNGV. CDR3 DNA sequence: TGTGCCAGCAGCTTAGAACCTCTCAGGGGGCCGGAGCAGTTCTTC. Protein: CASSLEPLRGPEQFF.

The rearrangement joins TRBV27 to TRBJ2-7; D ambiguous. CDR3 size: 14 residues. The germline V and J ends were trimmed by 1 base and 0 bases, with 7 bases remaining between them. Germline V gene data show CDR1 as MNHEY and CDR2 as SMNVEV (reference sequence). CDR3 DNA: TGTGCCAGCAGTTTATTAGAGAGCTCCTACGAGCAGTACTTC. It is translated as CASSLLESSYEQYF.

The gene calls are TRBV19 and TRBJ2-3; 9 bases are a match to TRBD1. The CDR3 sequence is 15 residues long. V shed 3 bases and J 4 bases; nucleotides not matched to a gene: 5. The germline V gene has CDR1 LNHDA and CDR2 SQIVND (reference sequence). The chain's CDR3 is CASSMGQGRADTQYF. CDR3 coding DNA: TGTGCCAGTAGTATGGGACAGGGAAGGGCAGATACGCAGTATTTT.

This clone appeared a single time. This chain uses TRBV11-2 with TRBJ1-2; no firm D call. The CDR3 covers 14 residues. Germline V CDR1 and CDR2: SGHAT, FQNNGV. Trimming stripped 3 bases from V and 0 bases from J, with 8 bases between. CDR3 protein: CASSFGGSNYGYTF. The CDR3 DNA follows: TGTGCCAGCAGCTTTGGAGGTTCTAACTATGGCTACACCTTC.

V gene TRBV10-3 combines with J gene TRBJ2-7, with a tentative D call TRBD1 (6 bases). Germline V gene lookup returns CDR1 ENHRY and CDR2 SYGVKD. V shed 6 bases and J shed 4 bases, with 25 bases lying between them. The CDR3 totals 17 residues. The CDR3 sequence is CAIRRQGIEPGTYEQYF. In DNA form, the CDR3 reads TGTGCCATCAGGCGCCAGGGGATAGAACCCGGAACTTACGAGCAGTACTTC.

The V gene is TRBV3-1 (or the pseudogene TRBV3-2), the J gene TRBJ1-2; no clear D gene. Per the germline V gene, CDR1 is LGHDT and CDR2 is YNNKEL (reference sequence). V was clipped by 1 base and J by 4 bases, with 10 bases between them. The CDR3 contains 14 residues. The CDR3 sequence: CASSQVTRGYGYTF. CDR3 nucleotide sequence: TGTGCCAGCAGCCAAGTTACCAGAGGCTATGGCTACACCTTC.

This clone was picked up one time. This chain joins TRBV28 and TRBJ2-6, with D possibly TRBD2 on 7 matching bases. Germline CDR1 MDHEN, CDR2 SYDVKM. V lost 4 bases and J 0 bases, leaving 13 bases between the germline ends. This CDR3 has 17 amino acids. CDR3 amino acids: CASSYRGGLSGANVLTF. The CDR3 nucleotides read TGTGCCAGCAGTTATCGCGGGGGCCTCTCTGGGGCCAACGTCCTGACTTTC.

This clone was recorded only once. The chain combines TRBV5-4 with TRBJ2-1; weak D call: TRBD1 (6 bases). V shed 4 bases and J shed 6 bases, with 17 bases lying between them. The germline V gene encodes CDR1 SGHNT and CDR2 YYREEE (reference sequence). The CDR3 runs 15 residues. CDR3 loop: CASSQRQDTGNEQFF. The DNA of the CDR3 is TGTGCCAGCAGCCAGCGACAGGACACAGGCAATGAGCAGTTCTTC.

DNA of the CDR3: TGTGCCAGCAGCCGCCCGGGACTAGGGGCGGGAGAGACCCAGTACTTC. This translates into CASSRPGLGAGETQYF. V and J are TRBV3-1 (or the pseudogene TRBV3-2) and TRBJ2-5, with 8 bases that match TRBD2. The CDR3 extends over 16 amino acids. From germline, CDR1 is LGHDT and CDR2 YNNKEL (reference sequence). J was trimmed by 4 bases and V by 4 bases; bases with no gene match: 11.

The sample holds a few counts of this clone. The chain joins TRBV7-8 to TRBJ1-1; D gene uncertain. The CDR3 is made up of 14 amino acids. Trimming removed 3 bases from V and 4 bases from J, with 12 bases in between. Germline CDR1 reads SGHVS; CDR2 reads FQNEAQ. Here the CDR3 reads CASSFSGAITEAFF. CDR3 coding DNA: TGTGCCAGCAGCTTTTCCGGAGCTATCACTGAAGCTTTCTTT.

The gene calls are TRBV6-6 and TRBJ1-5; possible D gene TRBD1, 6 bases. Germline CDR1 reads MNHNY; CDR2 reads SVGAGI (reference sequence). Between the trimmed V and J ends, which lost 0 bases and 3 bases, there was a span of 12 bases. There are 16 residues in the CDR3. CDR3: CASSYSKGGINQPQHF. The CDR3 region has the DNA TGTGCCAGCAGTTACTCGAAAGGGGGTATCAATCAGCCCCAGCATTTT.

The chain recombines TRBV3-1 (or the pseudogene TRBV3-2) with TRBJ2-1, with 7 bases fitting TRBD2. Per germline, CDR1 LGHDT and CDR2 YNNKEL (reference sequence). The CDR3 extends over 15 amino acids. V trimming: 4 bases; J trimming: 3 bases; junction bases outside the gene matches: 6. CDR3 loop: CASSPSSGNYNEQFF. The CDR3 nucleotides read TGTGCCAGCAGCCCCTCTAGCGGAAACTACAATGAGCAGTTCTTC.